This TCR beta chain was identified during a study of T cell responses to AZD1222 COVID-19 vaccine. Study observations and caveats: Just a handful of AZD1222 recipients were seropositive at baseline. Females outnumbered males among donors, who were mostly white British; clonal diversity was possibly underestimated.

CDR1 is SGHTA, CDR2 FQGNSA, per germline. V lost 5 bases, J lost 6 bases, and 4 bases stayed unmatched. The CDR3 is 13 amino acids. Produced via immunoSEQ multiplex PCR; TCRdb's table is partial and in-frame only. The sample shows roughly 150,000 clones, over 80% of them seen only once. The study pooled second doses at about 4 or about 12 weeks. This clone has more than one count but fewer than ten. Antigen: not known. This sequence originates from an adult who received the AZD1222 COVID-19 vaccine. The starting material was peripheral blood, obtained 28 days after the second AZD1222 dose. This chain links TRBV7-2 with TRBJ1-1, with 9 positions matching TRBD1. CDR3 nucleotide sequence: TGTGCCAGCAGCCAACAGGGGGCTGCTGAAGCTTTCTTT. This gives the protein CASSQQGAAEAFF.